A selection of T cell receptor beta chains follows, all from one sample in a study of blood T cell repertoires in COVID-19. Sequencing used immunoSEQ multiplex PCR; TCRdb keeps in-frame clones, though not all of them. Of 150,000 to 200,000 clones listed, 87% were seen once; the top ten hold over 3.5%. Sequencing was done on a sample of peripheral blood. The receptors stem from a young man with active or convalescent COVID-19. Each CDR3 is given with its conserved first and last residue. The D gene is left open where the match is weak.

V gene | CDR3 length | D gene | CDR3 protein
TRBV24-1 | 15 | TRBD2 | CATSDPTSGQETQYF
TRBV27 | 15 | . | CASSPRQETNSPLHF
TRBV18 | 15 | TRBD1 | CASSPETGGAYGYTF
TRBV4-3 | 14 | . | CASSQEQGNSPLHF
TRBV5-1 | 13 | . | CASSREVNEKLFF
TRBV2 | 14 | . | CASSNPGESYEQYF
TRBV10-3 | 14 | TRBD2 | CAIMAGQREYQQFF
TRBV5-1 | 17 | TRBD2 | CASSVGTSGRVTDTQYF
TRBV2 | 13 | TRBD1 | CASSGDSNTEAFF
TRBV2 | 14 | . | CASRAGRTNEKLFF
TRBV5-1 | 14 | . | CASSLGVQGNEQFF
TRBV5-8 | 14 | . | CASSLDSNWNEQFF
TRBV20-1 | 14 | . | CSASSTPKNEKLFF
TRBV25-1 | 14 | TRBD1 | CASRRTGDGETQYF
TRBV12-3/TRBV12-4 | 12 | . | CASSLVQTDYTF
TRBV29-1 | 14 | . | CSVGTRSGANVLTF
TRBV7-9 | 16 | TRBD1 | CASSLDGTGGNQPQHF
TRBV5-1 | 15 | . | CASRPSRQIRNEQFF
TRBV2 | 15 | TRBD2 | CASTVPGGRADTQYF
TRBV5-8 | 17 | . | CASSLNLGRGLVDTQYF
TRBV18 | 15 | TRBD2 | CASSPGLAESYEQYF
TRBV28 | 15 | TRBD1 | CASRTPTGGLVGYTF
TRBV27 | 15 | . | CASSFSPAGNYGYTF
TRBV25-1 | 16 | . | CASSEKDNSYNSPLHF
TRBV24-1 | 15 | TRBD2 | CATSDFQREGETQYF
TRBV27 | 16 | . | CASSKTGRLNTGELFF
TRBV11-3 | 14 | . | CASSFEQGREGYTF
TRBV19 | 14 | . | CASSMDSHTYEQYF
TRBV6-1 | 14 | . | CASSEAGRTDTQYF
TRBV6-5 | 15 | TRBD2 | CASSSGGRETGELFF
TRBV30 | 15 | TRBD1 | CAWSVTGQGIHEQYF
TRBV7-2 | 16 | . | CASSLGTQYSNQPQHF
TRBV7-8 | 16 | TRBD1 | CASSQSPRQGSYEQYF
TRBV9 | 16 | TRBD1 | CASSVHGQGLDEKLFF
TRBV19 | 15 | TRBD1 | CASTSTGGRYQPQHF
TRBV7-6 | 15 | . | CASGGGQGSSYEQYF
TRBV6-2/TRBV6-3 | 15 | . | CASSWTGGVGYGYTF
TRBV7-6 | 13 | . | CASSLGLNYGYTF
TRBV7-6 | 15 | . | CASSYAPDNPYEQYF
TRBV6-5 | 15 | TRBD1 | CASSFPDRVQQPQHF
TRBV11-1 | 11 | . | CASKGYNEQFF
TRBV6-4 | 13 | . | CASSFTEDTEAFF
TRBV10-3 | 16 | TRBD1 | CAISELEGQGARGYTF
TRBV4-3 | 20 | . | CASSHKKWDCDTVGTDTQYF
TRBV11-3 | 18 | TRBD2 | CASSLSIVSGRVHNEQFF
TRBV7-9 | 14 | . | CASSSSGQNQPQHF
TRBV11-2 | 13 | . | CASSLSSYNEQFF
TRBV28 | 13 | . | CASSPTSNQPQHF
TRBV6-5 | 14 | . | CASRNQRNRNGYTF
TRBV13 | 14 | . | CASSKLQSSYEQYF
TRBV10-2 | 16 | . | CASSEQGQRTGAEAFF
TRBV7-2 | 13 | . | CASSFLGDTEAFF
TRBV27 | 14 | . | CASSPTLNTGELFF
TRBV7-9 | 15 | TRBD1 | CASSSDRGHQETQYF
TRBV2 | 13 | TRBD1 | CASSGQGGDEAFF
TRBV6-2/TRBV6-3 | 13 | . | CASSYSLHNEQFF
TRBV10-1 | 18 | . | CASSEGGLPRSGANVLTF
TRBV28 | 16 | TRBD1 | CASRTLGQGSNQPQHF
TRBV7-2 | 11 | . | CASSLFREQYF